This T cell receptor (beta chain) stems from a study of beta chain features in type 1 diabetes (dated by TCRdb to 2016 to 2019). Regarding the study in general: Mean age, gender distribution, total cell number and subset yield did not differ between patients and healthy donors. A total of about 110,000,000 sorted cells were examined across all samples, and a strong correlation was observed between cell number per subset and RNA yield. The study compared the TCRB repertoires of sorted circulating CD4+ T cell subsets in recently diagnosed type 1 diabetes patients with those in matched healthy donors. Whereas all 28 donors provided naive and central memory subsets, regulatory and stem cell-like memory subsets were isolated from just 8 patients and roughly 8 healthy donors. The paper as a whole reports these results and caveats: Fewer insertions and more nucleotide deletions at VDJ recombination sites were observed in patients with type 1 diabetes, implying thymic rearrangement abnormalities. Because small numbers of individuals were included in the HLA sub-analyses, any influence of HLA type on TCRB rearrangement was left unresolved. In all four CD4+ subsets, TCRB CDR3 length was moderately but significantly shorter in type 1 diabetes patients. PCR may preferentially amplify shorter templates, but because patient and control samples were amplified and corrected together, any resulting skew would affect both groups equally. Naive, central memory and regulatory TCRB repertoires appeared to be more similar among patients than among healthy donors. Sequencing cDNA rather than genomic DNA could over-represent highly expressing activated cells, although activation and CD3 levels did not differ between groups.

The High Capacity cDNA Reverse Transcription Kit was used to reverse transcribe all of the isolated RNA, meaning that expressed TCRB transcripts were what got sequenced. Deep immunoSEQ sequencing was performed on naive, central memory and regulatory T cell samples, with an average of about 3.57 million total reads per sample. Sorted cells were lysed in RLT buffer, and RNA was extracted using DNase-treated RNeasy Micro or Mini kits according to cell number. To prevent cross-contamination, every cell subset was processed on its own, while patient and healthy donor samples were processed together. TCRB sequences were amplified from cDNA with the immunoSEQ multiplex PCR, producing 87-bp fragments spanning the CDR3 region. Amplicons were sequenced on the Illumina HiSeq platform. The original methods were these. Synthetic template baselines were used to correct PCR bias computationally, reads within Hamming distance 2 were collapsed together, and singletons that could not be merged were discarded. Reads were aligned against IMGT so that V, D and J genes, CDR3 length and insertions or deletions at six rearrangement sites could be assigned. Clonotype counts were normalized to sorted cell number within each subset before computing true diversity and Gini coefficients with the tcR R package. Repertoire sharing was quantified using the overlap coefficient calculated on TCRB nucleotide sequences. Out-of-frame TCRB sequences from naive cells were analyzed to stand in for the pre-selection repertoire. TCRdb stores this immuneACCESS table with in-frame sequences only. Part of the clones is absent; in the studies checked, under half of the shortfall reflects unresolved V genes, and no reason is known for the rest. D and trimming come from the DNA, and the V and J calls and clone size come from that table. The sample data list some 500,000 clones, and around 10% of these were observed just once. Around 0.05% of the sample is held by the ten biggest clonotypes.

From each donor, a single peripheral blood sample of 100 to 150 mL on average was drawn into heparinised tubes. Using a panel that included CD45RO, CCR7, CD25, CD127, CD95 and CD27, naive, central memory, regulatory and stem cell-like memory CD4+ T cells were sorted on a BD FACSAria II. A purity above 95% was achieved for all sorted populations. PBMCs were separated immediately by Lymphoprep density gradient centrifugation and were stained directly, without being cultured. So that batch effects would be minimized, each experiment stained and sorted samples in pairs, pairing one healthy donor with one patient. Via the germline V gene, CDR1 is SGHRS and CDR2 YFSETQ. The CDR3 holds 14 amino acids from the cysteine to the phenylalanine. The entry retains the CDR3 DNA only, 42 bases that are in frame from base 1. The junction carries 11 bases between V and J, which are trimmed by 2 bases and 2 bases respectively.

Remarks on this clone: This clone's antigen is unknown. Base qualities are not recorded, but no much larger clone differs from it by a single base.

Sequenced input: naive CD4+ T cells from blood. The meaning of the sample's cell subset or site label: true naive CD4+ T cells. The TCR was taken from a woman aged 18-29 years in good health. The chain uses TRBV5-1 and TRBJ2-7; TRBD2 is perhaps the D gene, given 6 matching bases. The CDR3 loop reads CASSFRPGAYEQYF. The DNA sequence is given as TGCGCCAGCAGCTTTCGCCCGGGAGCCTACGAGCAGTACTTC.